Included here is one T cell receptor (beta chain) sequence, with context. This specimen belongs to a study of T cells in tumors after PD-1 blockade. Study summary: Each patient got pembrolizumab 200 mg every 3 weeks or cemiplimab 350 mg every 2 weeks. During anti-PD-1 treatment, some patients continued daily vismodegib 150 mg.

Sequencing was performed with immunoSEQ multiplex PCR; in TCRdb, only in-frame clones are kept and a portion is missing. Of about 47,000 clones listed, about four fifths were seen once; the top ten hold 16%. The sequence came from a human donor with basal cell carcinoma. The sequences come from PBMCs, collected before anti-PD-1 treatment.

DNA of the CDR3: TGTGCCAGCAGTCCACGGCTTACGAGAGAGCAGTTCTTC. Residues: CASSPRLTREQFF. The rearrangement joins TRBV28 to TRBJ2-1, with D unresolved. This CDR3 contains 13 residues. The V and J ends lost 5 bases and 10 bases respectively, with 15 bases between them. Germline loops: CDR1 MDHEN, CDR2 SYDVKM. The full variable domain, in which reference TRBV28 and TRBJ2-1 provide the parts outside the CDR3, is DVKVTQSSRYLVKRTGEKVFLECVQDMDHENMFWYRQDPGLGLRLIYFSYDVKMKEKGDIPEGYSVSREKKERFSLILESASTNQTSMYLCASSPRLTREQFFGPGTRLTVL.